This TCR beta chain originates from a study of vaccination and CD4 T cells after COVID-19. Worth noting for this clonotype: Its target is unknown.

The V and J ends lost 9 bases and 5 bases, in that order; junction bases with no gene match: 5. Per the germline V gene, CDR1 is MDHEN and CDR2 is SYDVKM. This CDR3 is 12 amino acids long. Treatment meaning: roughly 10-day PBMC culture with coronavirus spike peptide pools or control peptides (ViraFEST assay). According to the study, CD4+ T cells from the unexposed donor were gathered ahead of the COVID-19 pandemic (2011-2018). Cultured CD4+ T cell DNA underwent sequencing with the Oncomine TCR Beta short-read assay. TCRdb reprocessed the PCR reads via MiXCR and lists one record per CDR3 protein. Among some 7,200 distinct CDR3 sequences, around 40% were seen once, and the ten largest hold less than 20%.

The chain links TRBV28 to TRBJ2-5; 8 bases are a match to TRBD2. This sequence was found in a human donor in good health. The sequenced sample consisted of CD4+ T cells from blood, cultured in vitro. CDR3 residues: CASTGGFETQYF. The DNA of the CDR3 is TGTGCCAGTACGGGGGGGTTCGAGACCCAGTACTTC.